This passage covers 15 T cell receptor beta chains from one sample sequenced in a study of blood T cell repertoires in COVID-19. Sequenced by immunoSEQ multiplex PCR; TCRdb stores in-frame clones only, minus some. The sample includes 300,000 to 350,000 clones, approximately 89% of them seen just once. Sequences were obtained from peripheral blood. The receptors originated from a woman aged 18 to 35 who had recovered from COVID-19.

V and J are TRBV2 and TRBJ2-1; 11 bases match TRBD2. CDR1 is SNHLY, CDR2 FYNNEI, per germline. The CDR3 extends over 19 amino acids. The J segment lost 0 bases and the V segment lost 3 bases, leaving 10 bases of the junction unmatched. CDR3 residues: CASSDQSSGRDSSYNEQFF. The DNA of the CDR3 is TGTGCCAGCAGTGACCAAAGTAGCGGGAGGGATAGCTCCTACAATGAGCAGTTCTTC. The entire variable domain, with the rest obtained from reference TRBV2 and TRBJ2-1, is as follows: EPEVTQTPSHQVTQMGQEVILRCVPISNHLYFYWYRQILGQKVEFLVSFYNNEISEKSEIFDDQFSVERPDGSNFTLKIRSTKLEDSAMYFCASSDQSSGRDSSYNEQFFGPGTRLTVL.

This clone is a singleton in its sample. Other nucleotide sequences from this sample produce the same CDR3. The J gene is TRBJ1-6, the V gene TRBV7-2; tentative D call: TRBD1 (5 bases). The CDR3 contains 17 residues. V was shortened by 1 base and J by 5 bases, with 15 bases between the two germline ends. The V gene's germline CDR1 is SGHTA and CDR2 FQGNSA. Here the CDR3 DNA reads TGTGCCAGCAGCTTAGTTGCGGGGGGACCGAATAATTCACCCCTCCACTTT. Translation gives CASSLVAGGPNNSPLHF.

This rearrangement joins TRBV28 to TRBJ2-7, with 10 positions matching TRBD1. V was clipped by 5 bases and J by 4 bases; unmatched bases: 5. The CDR3 totals 14 residues. Per germline, CDR1 MDHEN and CDR2 SYDVKM. This CDR3 is CASSPRTGGYEQYV. The CDR3 DNA is TGTGCCAGCAGTCCACGGACAGGGGGGTACGAGCAGTACGTC.

This chain joins TRBV6-5 and TRBJ2-2; no definite D call. CDR1 is MNHEY and CDR2 is SVGAGI in the germline V gene. The CDR3 has 14 amino acids. Trimming took off 6 bases at V and 4 bases at J, with 12 bases between the two ends. For the CDR3, the DNA is TGTGCCAGCAGAACACTTAGCCCCACCGGGGAGCTGTTTTTT. This sequence encodes CASRTLSPTGELFF.

This sequence joins TRBV12-5 and TRBJ1-2, with D tentatively TRBD1 (5 bases). The CDR3 has 14 residues. Germline CDR1 and CDR2: LGHNT and FRNRAP. Trimming took 6 bases from V and 3 from J, leaving 14 bases between them. The CDR3: CASGRDRPYYGYTF. CDR3 DNA sequence: TGTGCTAGTGGCCGCGACAGACCCTACTATGGCTACACCTTC.

This rearrangement joins TRBV10-3 to TRBJ2-7; 11 nucleotides match TRBD2. J was trimmed by 6 bases and V by 3 bases; bases with no gene match: 7. Germline V lookup: CDR1 ENHRY, CDR2 SYGVKD. This CDR3 region has 15 residues. CDR3 bases: TGTGCCATCAGTGACTTACTAGCGGGAGTGTTCGAGCAGTACGTC. This encodes CAISDLLAGVFEQYV.

J is TRBJ1-5 and V is TRBV6-5; tentatively, D is TRBD1 (5 bases). This CDR3 comprises 13 residues. Trimming took 6 bases from V and 9 from J, leaving 15 bases between them. CDR1 and CDR2 from the germline V gene are MNHEY and SVGAGI. The CDR3 reads CASSRQGDRPQHF. CDR3 DNA: TGTGCCAGCAGCAGGCAGGGTGACCGGCCCCAGCATTTT.

This chain connects TRBV18 to TRBJ1-3; D perhaps matches TRBD1 (5 bases). This CDR3 is 16 amino acids long. Trimming left V 3 bases short and J 0 bases short, with 12 bases between. Germline CDR1 reads KGHSH; CDR2 reads LQKENI. This CDR3 is CASSPPSQDSGNTIYF. CDR3 DNA sequence: TGTGCCAGCTCACCCCCCTCACAGGACTCTGGAAACACCATATATTTT.

This clone was seen a handful of times. This sequence joins TRBV11-2 and TRBJ2-7, with a weak D call TRBD1 (5 bases). CDR1 and CDR2 (germline): SGHAT, FQNNGV. Trimming pared 6 bases from V and 2 bases from J, leaving 11 bases between. The CDR3 sequence is 13 residues long. CDR3 nucleotides: TGTGCCAGCAGGCCGACAGATACCTACGAGCAGTACGTC. Its protein is CASRPTDTYEQYV.

This rearrangement joins TRBV5-1 to TRBJ2-3, with D maybe TRBD1 (6 bases). CDR3 length equals 16 residues. V lost 2 bases to trimming and J lost 12 bases, with 25 bases between them. Looked up from germline, CDR1 is SGHRS and CDR2 is YFSETQ. CDR3 region: CASSLGTLLSEGFQYF. Written as DNA, the CDR3 is TGCGCCAGCAGCTTAGGGACACTTTTAAGTGAGGGTTTTCAGTATTTT.

This chain links TRBV9 with TRBJ1-1, with D hard to call. Trimming removed 1 base at V and 4 bases at J, with 8 bases between. The CDR3 extends over 13 amino acids. Per germline, CDR1 SGDLS and CDR2 YYNGEE. In DNA form, the CDR3 reads TGTGCCAGCAGCGTAAAGGGAGGCACTGAAGCTTTCTTT. This encodes CASSVKGGTEAFF. The full variable domain, its missing parts supplied by reference TRBV9 and TRBJ1-1, is DSGVTQTPKHLITATGQRVTLRCSPRSGDLSVYWYQQSLDQGLQFLIQYYNGEERAKGNILERFSAQQFPDLHSELNLSSLELGDSALYFCASSVKGGTEAFFGQGTRLTVV.

J is TRBJ2-1 and V is TRBV11-2; D unclear. This CDR3 comprises 12 residues. Trimming took 5 bases from V and 7 from J, leaving 9 bases between them. The germline CDR1 and CDR2 sequences are SGHAT and FQNNGV. The CDR3 region is CASSGPLNEQFF. The CDR3 region has the DNA TGTGCCAGCAGCGGGCCTCTAAATGAGCAGTTCTTC.

The chain employs TRBV19 and TRBJ1-6; the D is unclear. The CDR3 spans 14 residues. CDR1 is LNHDA, CDR2 SQIVND, per germline (reference sequence). Trimming pared 2 bases from V and 10 bases from J, leaving 12 bases between. CDR3 nucleotide sequence: TGTGCCAGTAGTATATCCAAAGAACGGTCACCCCTCCACTTT. It specifies CASSISKERSPLHF.

V is TRBV5-5 and J is TRBJ2-7, with 8 bases identical to TRBD2. The CDR3 has 16 residues. V dropped 4 bases and J dropped 6; count of bases not matched to a gene: 15. Germline CDR1 SGHKS, CDR2 YYEKEE (reference sequence). The chain's CDR3 is CASSRSAGVLRPEQYV. CDR3 nucleotides: TGTGCCAGCAGCCGCTCAGCGGGAGTTCTAAGGCCCGAGCAGTACGTC.

The chain links TRBV20-1 to TRBJ2-3; D might be TRBD1 (6 bases). Trimming pared 3 bases from V and 3 bases from J, leaving 13 bases between. CDR1 is DFQATT and CDR2 is SNEGSKA in the germline V gene (reference sequence). The CDR3 extends over 14 amino acids. DNA of the CDR3: TGCAGTGCTAGTCAGGGGATGGGGACAGATACGCAGTATTTT. Amino acids: CSASQGMGTDTQYF.